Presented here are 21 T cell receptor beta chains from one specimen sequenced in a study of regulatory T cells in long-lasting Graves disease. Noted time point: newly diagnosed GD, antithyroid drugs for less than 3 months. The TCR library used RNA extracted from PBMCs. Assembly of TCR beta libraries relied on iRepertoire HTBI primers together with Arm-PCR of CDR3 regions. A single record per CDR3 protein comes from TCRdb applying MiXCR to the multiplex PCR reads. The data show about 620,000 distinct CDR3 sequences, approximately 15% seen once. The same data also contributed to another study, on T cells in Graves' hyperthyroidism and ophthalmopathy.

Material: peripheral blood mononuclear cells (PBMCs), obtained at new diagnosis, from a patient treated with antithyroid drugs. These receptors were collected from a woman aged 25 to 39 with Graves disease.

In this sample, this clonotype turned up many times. The CDR3 here is CASSLINRGLNTEAFF. DNA for the CDR3: TGCGCCAGCAGCCTAATCAACAGGGGACTGAACACTGAAGCTTTCTTT. The rearrangement links TRBV5-1 to TRBJ1-1; TRBD1 aligns across 7 bases. Germline lookup yields CDR1 SGHRS and CDR2 YFSETQ. Unmatched junction bases numbered 9, after V lost 4 bases and J lost 0 bases. CDR3 length: 16 amino acids.

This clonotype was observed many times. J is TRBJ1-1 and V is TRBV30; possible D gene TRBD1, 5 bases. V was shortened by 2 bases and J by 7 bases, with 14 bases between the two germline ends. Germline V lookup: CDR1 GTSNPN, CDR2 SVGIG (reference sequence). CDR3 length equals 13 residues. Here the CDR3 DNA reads TGTGCCTGGAGTTTGGGACTAGGCAGTGAAGCTTTCTTT. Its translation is CAWSLGLGSEAFF. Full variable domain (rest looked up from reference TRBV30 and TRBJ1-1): SQTIHQWPATLVQPVGSPLSLECTVEGTSNPNLYWYRQAAGRGLQLLFYSVGIGQISSEVPQNLSASRPQDRQFILSSKKLLLSDSGFYLCAWSLGLGSEAFFGQGTRLTVV.

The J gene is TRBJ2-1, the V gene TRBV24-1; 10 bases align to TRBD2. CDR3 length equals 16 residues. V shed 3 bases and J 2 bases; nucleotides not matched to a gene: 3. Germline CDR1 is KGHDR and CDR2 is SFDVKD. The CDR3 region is CATSDLAGATYNEQFF. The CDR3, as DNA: TGTGCCACCAGTGATCTAGCGGGAGCGACCTACAATGAGCAGTTCTTC.

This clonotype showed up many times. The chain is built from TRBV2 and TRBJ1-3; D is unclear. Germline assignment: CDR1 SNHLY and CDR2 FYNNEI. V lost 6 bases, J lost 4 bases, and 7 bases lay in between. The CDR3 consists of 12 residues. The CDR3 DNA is TGTGCCAGCAGAGCCACCGGAAACACCATATATTTT. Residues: CASRATGNTIYF.

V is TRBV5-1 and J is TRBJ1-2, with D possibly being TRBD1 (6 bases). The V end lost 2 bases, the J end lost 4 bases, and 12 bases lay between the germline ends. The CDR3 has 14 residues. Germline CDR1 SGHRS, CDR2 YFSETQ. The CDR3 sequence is CASSLTGIPYGYTF. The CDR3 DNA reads TGCGCCAGCAGCTTAACAGGGATCCCCTATGGCTACACCTTC.

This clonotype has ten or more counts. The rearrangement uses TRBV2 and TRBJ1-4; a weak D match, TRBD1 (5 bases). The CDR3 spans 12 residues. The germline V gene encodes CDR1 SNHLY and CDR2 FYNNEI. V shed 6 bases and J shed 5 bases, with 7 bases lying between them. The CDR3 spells CASSYRNEKLFF. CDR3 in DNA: TGTGCCAGCAGCTACAGGAATGAAAAACTGTTTTTT.

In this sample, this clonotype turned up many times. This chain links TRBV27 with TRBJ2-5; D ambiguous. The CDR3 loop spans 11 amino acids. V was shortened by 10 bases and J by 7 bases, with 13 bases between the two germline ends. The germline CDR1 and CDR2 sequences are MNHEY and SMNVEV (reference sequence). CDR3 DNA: TGTGCCACCTCGACCTCCAGGACCCAGTACTTC. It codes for CATSTSRTQYF.

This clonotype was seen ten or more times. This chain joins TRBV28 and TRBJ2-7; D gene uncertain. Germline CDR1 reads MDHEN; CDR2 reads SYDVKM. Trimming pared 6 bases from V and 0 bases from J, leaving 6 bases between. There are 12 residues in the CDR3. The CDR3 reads CASSRPSYEQYF. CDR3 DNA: TGTGCCAGCAGCCGACCCTCCTACGAGCAGTACTTC.

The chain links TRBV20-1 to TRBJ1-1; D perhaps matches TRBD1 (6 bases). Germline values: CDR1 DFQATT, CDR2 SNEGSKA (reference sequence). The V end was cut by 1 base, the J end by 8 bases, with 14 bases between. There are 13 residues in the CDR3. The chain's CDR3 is CSARVTSGTEAFF. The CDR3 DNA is TGCAGTGCTAGAGTTACCTCCGGGACAGAAGCTTTCTTT.

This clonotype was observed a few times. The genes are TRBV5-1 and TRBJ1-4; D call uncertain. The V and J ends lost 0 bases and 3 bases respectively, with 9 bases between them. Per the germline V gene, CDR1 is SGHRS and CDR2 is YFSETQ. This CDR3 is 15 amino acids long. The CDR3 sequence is CASSLDRASNEKLFF. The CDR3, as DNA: TGCGCCAGCAGCTTGGACCGGGCCTCTAATGAAAAACTGTTTTTT. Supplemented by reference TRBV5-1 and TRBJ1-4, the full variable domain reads KAGVTQTPRYLIKTRGQQVTLSCSPISGHRSVSWYQQTPGQGLQFLFEYFSETQRNKGNFPGRFSGRQFSNSRSEMNVSTLELGDSALYLCASSLDRASNEKLFFGSGTQLSVL.

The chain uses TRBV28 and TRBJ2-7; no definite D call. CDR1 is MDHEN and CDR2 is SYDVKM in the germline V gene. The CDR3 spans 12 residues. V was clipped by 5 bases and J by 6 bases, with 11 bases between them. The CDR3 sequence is CASSPPWSEQYF. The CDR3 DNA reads TGTGCCAGCAGTCCCCCGTGGAGCGAGCAGTACTTC.

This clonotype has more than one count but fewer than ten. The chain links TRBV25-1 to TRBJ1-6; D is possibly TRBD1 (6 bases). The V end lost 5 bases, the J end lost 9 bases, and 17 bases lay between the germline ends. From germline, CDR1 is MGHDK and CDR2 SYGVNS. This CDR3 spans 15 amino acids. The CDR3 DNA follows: TGTGCCAGCAGTAACCCAACAGGGTTAGGTTCACCCCTCCACTTT. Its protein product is CASSNPTGLGSPLHF.

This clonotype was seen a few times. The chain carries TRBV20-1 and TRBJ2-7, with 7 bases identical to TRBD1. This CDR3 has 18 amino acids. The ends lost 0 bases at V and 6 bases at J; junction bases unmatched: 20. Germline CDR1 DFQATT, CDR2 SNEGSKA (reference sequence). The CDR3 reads CSARDNSGQRQGFGEQYF. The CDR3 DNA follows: TGCAGTGCTAGAGATAATTCAGGGCAGCGACAGGGATTCGGCGAGCAGTACTTC.

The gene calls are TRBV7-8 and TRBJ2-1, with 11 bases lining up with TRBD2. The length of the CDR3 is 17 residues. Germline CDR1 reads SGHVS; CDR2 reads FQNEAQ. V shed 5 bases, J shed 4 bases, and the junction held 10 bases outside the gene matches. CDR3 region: CASSPNTGTSGYNEQFF. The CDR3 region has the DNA TGTGCCAGCAGCCCAAATACCGGGACTAGCGGATACAATGAGCAGTTCTTC.

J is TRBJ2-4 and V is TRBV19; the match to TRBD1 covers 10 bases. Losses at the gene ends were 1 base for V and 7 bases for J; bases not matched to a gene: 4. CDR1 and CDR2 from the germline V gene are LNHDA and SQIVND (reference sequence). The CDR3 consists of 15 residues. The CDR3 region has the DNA TGTGCCAGTAGTATAGTTGGGGACAGGGGCAACATTCAGTACTTC. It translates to CASSIVGDRGNIQYF. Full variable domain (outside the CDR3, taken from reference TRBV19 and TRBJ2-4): DGGITQSPKYLFRKEGQNVTLSCEQNLNHDAMYWYRQDPGQGLRLIYYSQIVNDFQKGDIAEGYSVSREKKESFPLTVTSAQKNPTAFYLCASSIVGDRGNIQYFGAGTRLSVL.

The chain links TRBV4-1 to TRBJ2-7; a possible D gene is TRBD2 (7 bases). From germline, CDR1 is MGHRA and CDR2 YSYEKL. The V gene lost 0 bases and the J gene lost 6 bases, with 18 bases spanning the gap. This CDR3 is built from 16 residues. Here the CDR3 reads CASSQEPSAGQREQYF. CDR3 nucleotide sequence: TGCGCCAGCAGCCAAGAACCTTCAGCGGGACAACGCGAGCAGTACTTC.

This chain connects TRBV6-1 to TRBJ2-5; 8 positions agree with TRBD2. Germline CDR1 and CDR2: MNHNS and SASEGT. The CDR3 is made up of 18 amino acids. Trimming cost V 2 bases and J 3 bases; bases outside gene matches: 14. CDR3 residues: CASSEYGRGGLGKETQYF. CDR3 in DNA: TGTGCCAGCAGTGAATATGGCCGGGGGGGATTAGGGAAAGAGACCCAGTACTTC.

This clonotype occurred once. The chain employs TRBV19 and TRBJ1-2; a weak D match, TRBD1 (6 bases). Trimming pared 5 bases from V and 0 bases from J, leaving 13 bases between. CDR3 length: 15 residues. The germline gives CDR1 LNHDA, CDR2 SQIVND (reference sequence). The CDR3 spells CASSLPDRSNYGYTF. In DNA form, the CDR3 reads TGTGCCAGTAGTCTGCCGGACAGATCTAACTATGGCTACACCTTC.

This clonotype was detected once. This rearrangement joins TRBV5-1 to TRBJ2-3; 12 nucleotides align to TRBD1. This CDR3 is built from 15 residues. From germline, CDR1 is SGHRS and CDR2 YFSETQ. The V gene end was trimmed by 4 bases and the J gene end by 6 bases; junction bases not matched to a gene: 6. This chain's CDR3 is CASSRGQGARDTQYF. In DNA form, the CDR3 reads TGCGCCAGCAGCCGGGGACAGGGGGCGCGGGATACGCAGTATTTT.

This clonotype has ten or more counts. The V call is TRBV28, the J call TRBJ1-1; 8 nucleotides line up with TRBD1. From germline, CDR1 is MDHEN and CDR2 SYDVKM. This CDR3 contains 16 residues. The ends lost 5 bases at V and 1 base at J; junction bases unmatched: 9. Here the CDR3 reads CASSLPQGQGNTEAFF. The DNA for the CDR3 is TGTGCCAGCAGTCTCCCCCAAGGACAGGGGAACACTGAAGCTTTCTTT.

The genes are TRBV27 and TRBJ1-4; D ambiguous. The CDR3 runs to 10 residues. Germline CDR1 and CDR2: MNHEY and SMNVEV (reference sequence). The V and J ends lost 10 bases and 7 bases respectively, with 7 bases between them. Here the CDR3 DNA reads TGTGCCATATGTGCTGAAAAACTGTTTTTT. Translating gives CAICAEKLFF.